A single sample gave rise to the 7 T cell receptor beta chains below, sequenced in a study of cytomegalovirus exposure and HLA in healthy donors. PCR involved 60 Vbeta and 13 Jbeta primers. Only in-frame clones appear in the TCRdb table, and some are missing; sequencing was by immunoSEQ multiplex PCR. The table shows tens of thousands of clones, with roughly 78% occurring only once. Material for sequencing was PBMCs. The source of these receptors is a male donor in good health and CMV-seropositive.

The chain carries TRBV19 and TRBJ2-1, with TRBD2 matching over 9 bases. The germline gives CDR1 LNHDA, CDR2 SQIVND (reference sequence). This CDR3 has 13 residues. Trimming took 5 bases from V and 8 from J; bases not matched to a gene: 4. CDR3 in amino acids: CASSAGGWHEQFF. CDR3 in DNA: TGTGCCAGTAGTGCGGGGGGGTGGCATGAGCAGTTCTTC.

The V and J genes are TRBV7-9 and TRBJ1-1; D is undetermined. The CDR3 has 12 residues. The germline V gene encodes CDR1 SEHNR and CDR2 FQNEAQ (reference sequence). Trimming took 5 bases from V and 6 from J, leaving 10 bases between them. CDR3 nucleotide sequence: TGTGCCAGCAGCCCCGCCCCGGCTGAAGCTTTCTTT. Encoded protein: CASSPAPAEAFF.

The chain carries TRBV2 and TRBJ2-1; D might be TRBD1 (5 bases). V was cut by 6 bases and J by 0 bases, with 12 bases left in between. This CDR3 region has 15 residues. The germline V gene has CDR1 SNHLY and CDR2 FYNNEI. The CDR3 protein is CASRQDRSSYNEQFF. The CDR3 DNA follows: TGTGCCAGCAGACAGGACCGGAGCTCCTACAATGAGCAGTTCTTC.

V and J are TRBV20-1 and TRBJ2-7; possibly TRBD2 for D (7 bases). The CDR3 runs 11 residues. The ends were cut back, 5 bases at V and 5 bases at J, with 10 bases in the middle. Germline CDR1 is DFQATT and CDR2 is SNEGSKA (reference sequence). The CDR3 loop is CSAGGGHEQYF. CDR3 in DNA: TGCAGTGCTGGGGGGGGCCACGAGCAGTACTTC.

The V gene is TRBV28, the J gene TRBJ2-7, with 7 bases matching TRBD1. From germline, CDR1 is MDHEN and CDR2 SYDVKM. After removal of 5 bases from V and 1 base from J, the junction contained 11 bases not matched to a gene. CDR3 length equals 16 residues. The CDR3 DNA reads TGTGCCAGCAGTCCCACCTCGCCGACAGGGTCCTACGAGCAGTACTTC. The encoded protein is CASSPTSPTGSYEQYF.

The gene calls are TRBV6-1 and TRBJ1-2, with a weak D call TRBD1 (5 bases). The V end lost 7 bases, the J end lost 4 bases, and 16 bases lay between the germline ends. The CDR3 has 14 residues. Germline CDR1 and CDR2: MNHNS and SASEGT. The CDR3 loop is CASTPRQGFYGYTF. In DNA form, the CDR3 reads TGTGCCAGCACTCCTAGGCAGGGCTTCTATGGCTACACCTTC.

The chain couples TRBV7-2 to TRBJ2-2; TRBD2 is a possible D gene (6 bases). The CDR3 spans 17 residues. CDR1 is SGHTA, CDR2 FQGNSA, per germline. V was shortened by 3 bases and J by 4 bases, with 18 bases between the two germline ends. The CDR3 region has the DNA TGTGCCAGCAGCTTGGGAGGTCCCCTATTTCGCACCGGGGAGCTGTTTTTT. It specifies CASSLGGPLFRTGELFF.